This TCR beta chain came from a study of blood T cell repertoires in COVID-19. Overall study context: Sites in the United States, Italy and Spain provided acute and convalescent COVID-19 samples. PBMCs, B-cell-depleted T cells, or T cells provided the cDNA or gDNA that made up the material.

Assay: immunoSEQ multiplex PCR; the TCRdb copy retains only in-frame clones and omits some. The sample shows about 80,000 clones, over 80% of them seen only once. V was shortened by 1 base and J by 7 bases, with 17 bases between the two germline ends. Germline lookup yields CDR1 SGHVS and CDR2 FQNEAQ. CDR3 length: 16 residues. This chain joins TRBV7-8 and TRBJ2-1, with D perhaps matching TRBD1 (5 bases). This clonotype originated in a man at least 80 years old with active or convalescent COVID-19. The sample was peripheral blood. The CDR3 loop is CASSLEIRVAQNEQFF. Here the CDR3 DNA reads TGTGCCAGCAGCTTAGAAATCAGGGTAGCTCAAAATGAGCAGTTCTTC.